This TCR beta chain derives from a study of cytomegalovirus exposure and HLA in healthy donors. Study-wide context: Ancestry clustering placed around 81% of some 400 genotyped donors in the Caucasian-associated cluster.

Findings of the study overall: Trimming of TCR beta V- and J-genes showed a link, identified in a later analysis, to a missense DCLRE1C variant.

The CDR3 consists of 14 residues. J lost 1 base, V lost 2 bases, and 1 base had no gene match. In germline, CDR1 is LNHDA, CDR2 SQIVND (reference sequence). The PCR ran on 60 Vbeta and 13 Jbeta primers. TCRdb's table, derived via immunoSEQ multiplex PCR, lists solely in-frame clones and lacks some. This table has approximately 140,000 clones, over 60% appearing once. Notes on this clone: Antigen: not known.

The receptor's source is a man aged 40-49 years in good health and CMV-seropositive. The rearrangement joins TRBV19 to TRBJ1-1, with 7 positions matching TRBD1. Sequenced input: PBMCs. CDR3 loop: CASSIPGGNTEAFF. DNA of the CDR3: TGTGCCAGTAGTATACCAGGGGGGAACACTGAAGCTTTCTTT.